This TCR beta chain was documented in a study of cytomegalovirus exposure and HLA in healthy donors. Trimming shortened V by 0 bases and J by 5 bases, and 13 bases separated the two germline ends. The CDR3 contains 16 residues. CDR1 LNHNV and CDR2 YYDKDF come from the germline V gene (reference sequence). Study results and caveats: It was taken for granted in presence/absence analyses that sequencing depth across donors was roughly uniform. Analysis was performed later, and it showed HLA-associated TCR beta chains to be more clonally expanded than equally common others.

A multiplex PCR was run with 60 Vbeta primers and 13 Jbeta primers. Libraries were prepared by immunoSEQ multiplex PCR; TCRdb keeps only in-frame clonotypes and omits some of them. The sample gives some 140,000 clones, around 80% of which show up once; less than 1.5% is in the top ten. Remarks on this clone: As yet, its antigen is unknown.

J is TRBJ1-4 and V is TRBV15, with a tentative D call TRBD1 (6 bases). This TCR came from a male donor in good health and CMV-seropositive. The specimen was PBMCs. The CDR3 bases are TGTGCCACCAGCAGAGAAGCGACAGGTGGGAATGAAAAACTGTTTTTT. This translates into CATSREATGGNEKLFF.